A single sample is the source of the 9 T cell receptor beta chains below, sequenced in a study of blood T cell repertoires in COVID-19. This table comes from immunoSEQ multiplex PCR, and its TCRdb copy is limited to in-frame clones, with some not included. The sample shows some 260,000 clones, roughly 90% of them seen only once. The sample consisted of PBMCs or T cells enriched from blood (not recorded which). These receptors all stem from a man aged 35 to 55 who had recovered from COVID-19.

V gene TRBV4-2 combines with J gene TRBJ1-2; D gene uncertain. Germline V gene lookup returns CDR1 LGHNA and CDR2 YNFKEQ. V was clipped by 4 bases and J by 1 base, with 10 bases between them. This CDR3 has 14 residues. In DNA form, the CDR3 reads TGTGCCAGCAGCCTAGAACTAGATAACTATGGCTACACCTTC. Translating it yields CASSLELDNYGYTF.

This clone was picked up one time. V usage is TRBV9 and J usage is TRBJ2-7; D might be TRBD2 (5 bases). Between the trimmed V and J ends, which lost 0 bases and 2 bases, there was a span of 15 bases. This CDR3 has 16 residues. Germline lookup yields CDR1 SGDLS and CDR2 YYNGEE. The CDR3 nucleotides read TGTGCCAGCAGCGTAGGTCCCGGGAATCGGGCCTACGAGCAGTACTTC. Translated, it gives CASSVGPGNRAYEQYF.

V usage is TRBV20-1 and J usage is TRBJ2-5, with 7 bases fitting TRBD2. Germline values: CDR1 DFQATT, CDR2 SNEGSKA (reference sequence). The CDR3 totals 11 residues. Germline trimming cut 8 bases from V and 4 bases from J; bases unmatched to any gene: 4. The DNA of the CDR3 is TGCAGTCTGCCGGGGGGAGAGACCCAGTACTTC. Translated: CSLPGGETQYF.

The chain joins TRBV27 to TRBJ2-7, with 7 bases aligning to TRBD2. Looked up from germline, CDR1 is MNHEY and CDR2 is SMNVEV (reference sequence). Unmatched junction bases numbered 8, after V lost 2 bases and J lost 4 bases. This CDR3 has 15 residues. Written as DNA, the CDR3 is TGTGCCAGCAGTTTACACGTGGGAGCGGGATACGAGCAGTACTTC. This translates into CASSLHVGAGYEQYF.

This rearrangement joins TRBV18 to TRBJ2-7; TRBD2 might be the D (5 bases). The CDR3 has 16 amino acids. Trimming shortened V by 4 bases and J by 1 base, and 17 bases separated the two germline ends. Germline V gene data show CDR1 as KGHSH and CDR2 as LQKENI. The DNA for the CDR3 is TGTGCCAGCTCACTTATCCCACCGAGCGGATCCTACGAGCAGTACTTC. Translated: CASSLIPPSGSYEQYF.

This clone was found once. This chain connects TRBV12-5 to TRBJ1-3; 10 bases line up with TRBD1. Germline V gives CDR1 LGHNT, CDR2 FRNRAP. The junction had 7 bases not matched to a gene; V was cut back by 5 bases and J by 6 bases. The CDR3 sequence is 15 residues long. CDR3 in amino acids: CASGGPGQGPNTIYF. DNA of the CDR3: TGTGCTAGTGGTGGCCCGGGACAGGGGCCAAACACCATATATTTT.

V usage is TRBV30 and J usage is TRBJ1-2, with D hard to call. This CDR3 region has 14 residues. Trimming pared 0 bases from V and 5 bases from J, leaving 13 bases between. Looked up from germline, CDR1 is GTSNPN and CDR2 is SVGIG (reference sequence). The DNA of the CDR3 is TGTGCCTGGAGTGTACCCCCGGCACTATATGGCTACACCTTC. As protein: CAWSVPPALYGYTF.

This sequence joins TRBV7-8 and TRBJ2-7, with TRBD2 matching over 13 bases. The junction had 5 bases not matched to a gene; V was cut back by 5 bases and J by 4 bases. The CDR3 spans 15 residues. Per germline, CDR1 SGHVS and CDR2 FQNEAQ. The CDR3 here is CASSRTSGRGYEQYF. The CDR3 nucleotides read TGTGCCAGCAGCCGGACTAGCGGGAGAGGGTACGAGCAGTACTTC.

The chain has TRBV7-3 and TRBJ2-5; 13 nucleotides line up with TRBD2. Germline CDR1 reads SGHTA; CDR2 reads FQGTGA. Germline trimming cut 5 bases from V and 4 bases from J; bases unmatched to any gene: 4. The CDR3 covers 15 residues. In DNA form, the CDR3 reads TGTGCCAGCAGCCAAGGACTAGCGGGGGCAGAGACCCAGTACTTC. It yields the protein CASSQGLAGAETQYF.